These 6 T cell receptor beta chains were sequenced from one sample in a study of T cells in Graves' hyperthyroidism and ophthalmopathy. TCR beta CDR3 sequences were amplified from RNA transcripts. When the TCR CDR3 underwent first-round RT-PCR, the HTBI primer set was used. TCRdb re-called the multiplex PCR reads with MiXCR, one entry per CDR3 protein. This table holds approximately 150,000 distinct CDR3 sequences, around 8.9% found once. The sample consisted of blood. Receptors were obtained from a young woman with Graves' hyperthyroidism that later progressed to Graves' ophthalmopathy.

This clonotype has only a few counts. This sequence joins TRBV28 and TRBJ2-7; 9 bases are a match to TRBD1. V lost 6 bases to trimming and J lost 2 bases; unmatched junction nucleotides: 8. This CDR3 is built from 15 residues. Germline loops: CDR1 MDHEN, CDR2 SYDVKM. As DNA, the CDR3 is TGTGCCAGCAGGAAAACAGGGGGCAGGACCTACGAGCAGTACTTC. Its translation is CASRKTGGRTYEQYF.

The rearrangement joins TRBV20-1 to TRBJ2-5; maybe TRBD2 (6 bases). The CDR3 totals 12 residues. Germline lookup yields CDR1 DFQATT and CDR2 SNEGSKA (reference sequence). V was clipped by 6 bases and J by 3 bases, with 11 bases between them. CDR3 sequence: CSAGLTKETQYF. The CDR3 bases are TGCAGTGCGGGACTCACCAAAGAGACCCAGTACTTC.

This clonotype was seen many times. This chain links TRBV2 with TRBJ1-1; D is possibly TRBD1 (5 bases). V lost 6 bases and J lost 0, with 14 bases in between. The CDR3 has 15 amino acids. The germline gives CDR1 SNHLY, CDR2 FYNNEI. CDR3 coding DNA: TGTGCCAGCAGCGCGGGACTTCGCATGAACACTGAAGCTTTCTTT. It encodes CASSAGLRMNTEAFF.

This clonotype came up many times. The chain carries TRBV2 and TRBJ1-1; 9 bases agree with TRBD1. Germline V gives CDR1 SNHLY, CDR2 FYNNEI. The CDR3 contains 13 residues. The junction had 7 bases not matched to a gene; V was cut back by 10 bases and J by 4 bases. The CDR3 nucleotides are TGTGCCAACGCTCAGACAGGGGGCACTGAAGCTTTCTTT. Protein product: CANAQTGGTEAFF.

This chain connects TRBV25-1 to TRBJ1-2; no clear D gene. Germline V gene sequence: CDR1 MGHDK, CDR2 SYGVNS. The CDR3 contains 15 residues. Between the trimmed V and J ends, which lost 1 base and 4 bases, there was a span of 13 bases. The DNA of the CDR3 is TGTGCCAGCAGTGAATTTGGGGTGGTGGGCTATGGCTACACCTTC. This codes for CASSEFGVVGYGYTF.

This clonotype was recorded at least ten times. The chain links TRBV18 to TRBJ2-1; either TRBD1 or TRBD2 may fit D (6 bases each). The CDR3 has 17 residues. In germline, CDR1 is KGHSH, CDR2 LQKENI. The germline V and J ends were trimmed by 4 bases and 9 bases, with 25 bases remaining between them. The CDR3 region is CASSLGQRRSHGSEQFF. In DNA form, the CDR3 reads TGTGCCAGCTCACTAGGACAGAGGCGGTCTCACGGGAGTGAGCAGTTCTTC.